This TCR beta chain was observed in a study of shared clonotypes between healthy human individuals. An assay was performed, and its level was deep. The data were produced by immunoSEQ multiplex PCR, yet TCRdb's version contains in-frame clones alone and is incomplete. The top ten clones hold 11% of a sample with some 240,000 clones, approximately 70% of them seen once. V was pared by 5 bases and J by 1 base, with 4 bases of the junction left unmatched. The V gene's germline CDR1 is SGHAT and CDR2 FQNNGV. The CDR3 has 14 residues. The sequenced material came from memory CD4+ T cells sorted from blood. Subset reported: CD45RA-negative fraction. The V call is TRBV11-2, the J call TRBJ2-5; TRBD2 matches 7 bases. This sequence originates from a young man in good health. DNA for the CDR3: TGTGCCAGCAGCCTAGCTAGCGGCCAAGAGACCCAGTACTTC. Residues: CASSLASGQETQYF. The full variable domain, in which reference TRBV11-2 and TRBJ2-5 provide the parts outside the CDR3, is EAGVAQSPRYKIIEKRQSVAFWCNPISGHATLYWYQQILGQGPKLLIQFQNNGVVDDSQLPKDRFSAERLKGVDSTLKIQPAKLEDSAVYLCASSLASGQETQYFGPGTRLLVL.